Listed here is a single T cell receptor (beta chain). The antigen it binds to is not known. Base qualities are not provided; no much larger clone lies one nucleotide away. To prepare the library, PCR was applied. Sequencing instrument: Illumina HiSeq 2500. TCR libraries were prepared with molecular barcoding, using unique molecular identifiers to normalize TCRbeta repertoire quantification. TCRdb reanalyzed the raw reads on its own, using fastp at Q25 for trimming and MiXCR for clone calling, and kept in-frame beta chains. Each CDR3 protein gets just one entry, which takes the most common genes and DNA from the rows behind it. This sample has some 260,000 distinct CDR3 sequences in its table, and 20% to 30% of those were observed once. The ten largest clonotypes hold around 4.8% of the sample. The sample is drawn from a study of T-cell reconstitution after alpha-beta-depleted transplantation in children (dated by TCRdb to 2016 to 2018). General notes on the study: The study quantitatively tracked T-cell immune reconstitution after TCRalphabeta/CD19-depleted allogeneic hematopoietic cell transplantation in children using TCR repertoire profiling.

The treatment or condition label corresponds to: allogeneic hematopoietic cell transplantation with graft depleted of TCRalphabeta T cells and CD19 B cells. TCRalphabeta/CD19-depleted allogeneic hematopoietic cell grafts were given to the transplant recipients, all of whom were children. Broader findings and caveats from the paper: In some patients, the high TCRbeta diversity seen at day 60 was put down to recipient T cells and intrathymic progenitors that had survived conditioning. Hyperexpanded clone frequencies declined over subsequent months; after one year, T-cell counts and TCRbeta diversity were mostly attributed to newly produced T cells. The apparently early recovery of alphabetaT-cell counts about two months after transplant reportedly depended on only several hundred rapidly expanded clones that came from non-depleted graft cells.

As encoded in the germline V gene, CDR1 is MNHNS while CDR2 is SASEGT. The CDR3 runs 15 amino acids, cysteine and phenylalanine included. CDR3 DNA is the only sequence kept; it has 45 bases, read in frame from the first base. Germline trimming: 4 bases from V, 4 bases from J; junction bases outside gene matches: 6. The source is a female patient aged 2-9 years who had a stem cell transplant for congenital amegakaryocytic thrombocytopenia, so the T cells may come from the graft donor. The rearrangement combines TRBV6-1 with TRBJ1-1; TRBD1 agrees with 10 junctional bases. The material sequenced was PBMCs, mostly from graft donor cells, taken 360 days after TCRalphabeta/CD19-depleted stem cell transplant. The sequenced DNA: TGTGCCAGCAGTGGTGCGGACAGGGGGGGCACTGAAGCTTTCTTT. Protein translation: CASSGADRGGTEAFF.